This T cell receptor beta chain derives from a study of beta chain features in type 1 diabetes. Overall study findings and caveats: A possible short-template PCR bias applies equally to patients and controls. The similarity of naive, central memory and Treg TCRB repertoires appeared greater among patients than among healthy donors. All four CD4+ subsets from Type 1 diabetes patients carried moderately but significantly shorter TCRB CDR3s.

The ends lost 9 bases at V and 5 bases at J; junction bases unmatched: 4. The CDR3 extends over 14 amino acids. Germline V gene sequence: CDR1 SGHRS, CDR2 YFSETQ. The authors reverse transcribed all of the isolated RNA, so sequencing captured expressed TCRB transcripts. TCRdb's table, derived via immunoSEQ multiplex PCR, lists solely in-frame clones and lacks some. The data hold around 250,000 clones, with 68% observed a single time. Remarks on this clone: Its antigen remains unidentified.

The rearrangement links TRBV5-1 to TRBJ2-1; TRBD2 agrees at 14 bases. The sequenced material came from naive CD4+ T cells from blood. The sequence was obtained from a man between 25 and 39 years old in good health. CDR3 residues: CATKGLAGDNEQFF. CDR3 bases: TGCGCCACCAAGGGACTAGCGGGAGACAATGAGCAGTTCTTC.